Each of the 26 T cell receptor beta chains below was sequenced from the same sample in a study of blood T cell repertoires in COVID-19. Clones were read by immunoSEQ multiplex PCR, and TCRdb kept only the in-frame ones, dropping some. The top ten clones hold 1.5% to 2% of a sample with about 300,000 clones, about 84% of them seen once. The material sequenced was peripheral blood. These receptors came from a woman in her forties or fifties with acute or convalescent COVID-19.

The chain joins TRBV19 to TRBJ2-1; 9 positions agree with TRBD2. The germline V gene encodes CDR1 LNHDA and CDR2 SQIVND (reference sequence). There are 14 residues in the CDR3. With V trimmed by 4 bases and J by 7 bases, 5 bases remained unmatched. CDR3 in DNA: TGTGCCAGTAGTAGGCTAGCGGGAAAGAATGAGCAGTTCTTC. Amino acid sequence: CASSRLAGKNEQFF.

The V call is TRBV5-1, the J call TRBJ2-1; 12 bases are a match to TRBD2. Germline values: CDR1 SGHRS, CDR2 YFSETQ. The CDR3 is made up of 15 amino acids. V lost 0 bases, J lost 9 bases, and 4 bases stayed unmatched. DNA of the CDR3: TGCGCCAGCAGCTTGGAAGGACTAGCGGGATCTGAGCAGTTCTTC. This translates into CASSLEGLAGSEQFF.

V is TRBV29-1 and J is TRBJ1-6; D unclear. V lost 5 bases and J 7 bases, leaving 12 bases between the germline ends. CDR3 size: 13 residues. Germline-derived CDR1 and CDR2 are SQVTM and ANQGSEA. The chain's CDR3 is CSVQKGGNSPLHF. The CDR3 nucleotides are TGCAGCGTTCAAAAGGGAGGGAATTCACCCCTCCACTTT.

The chain employs TRBV15 and TRBJ1-1; tentative D call: TRBD1 (5 bases). Between the trimmed V and J ends, which lost 8 bases and 1 base, there was a span of 11 bases. Germline-derived CDR1 and CDR2 are LNHNV and YYDKDF (reference sequence). This CDR3 spans 13 amino acids. DNA for the CDR3: TGTGCCACCGCGAGACAGTCGAACACTGAAGCTTTCTTT. This gives the protein CATARQSNTEAFF.

A few counts support this clone. This chain uses TRBV6-1 with TRBJ1-2; 7 positions agree with TRBD1. The CDR3 extends over 13 amino acids. Germline V gene data show CDR1 as MNHNS and CDR2 as SASEGT. The trim removed 4 bases at V and 8 bases at J, leaving 7 bases unmatched. CDR3 in DNA: TGTGCCAGCAGTGCAGCGGACAGGCGGGGCTACACCTTC. Translated: CASSAADRRGYTF.

The rearrangement uses TRBV6-5 and TRBJ2-7; 7 bases match TRBD2. V lost 7 bases, J lost 0 bases, and 6 bases stayed unmatched. The germline CDR1 and CDR2 sequences are MNHEY and SVGAGI. This CDR3 has 14 amino acids. CDR3 bases: TGTGCCAGCACTAGAGAGCGGGACTCCTACGAGCAGTACTTC. Its translation is CASTRERDSYEQYF.

This clone appeared a single time. V gene TRBV5-4 combines with J gene TRBJ1-1; 7 bases agree with TRBD1. V gave up 4 bases and J gave up 10 bases; unmatched junction bases: 10. The length of the CDR3 is 13 residues. Germline CDR1 and CDR2: SGHNT and YYREEE (reference sequence). CDR3 DNA sequence: TGTGCCAGCAGCCCTTGGGGGGACAGTAGAGCTTTCTTT. This sequence encodes CASSPWGDSRAFF. Full variable domain (missing parts from reference TRBV5-4 and TRBJ1-1): ETGVTQSPTHLIKTRGQQVTLRCSSQSGHNTVSWYQQALGQGPQFIFQYYREEENGRGNFPPRFSGLQFPNYSSELNVNALELDDSALYLCASSPWGDSRAFFGQGTRLTVV.

The genes are TRBV11-1 and TRBJ2-5; D perhaps matches TRBD2 (6 bases). V lost 2 bases, J lost 5 bases, and 12 bases lay in between. Germline V CDR1 and CDR2: SGHAT, FQDESV (reference sequence). This CDR3 is 14 amino acids long. CDR3 DNA: TGTGCCAGCAGCTTAATGTATGCGGGGGAGACCCAGTACTTC. It specifies CASSLMYAGETQYF.

The rearrangement uses TRBV9 and TRBJ1-1; 9 bases agree with TRBD1. The CDR3 is 14 residues long. V was clipped by 4 bases and J by 8 bases; unmatched bases: 9. Germline V CDR1 and CDR2: SGDLS, YYNGEE. For the CDR3, the DNA is TGTGCCAGCAGCACCGCTTGGACAGGGGAAGAAGCTTTCTTT. Translation: CASSTAWTGEEAFF.

This clone was detected once. This chain joins TRBV27 and TRBJ1-2; D is perhaps TRBD1 (6 bases). Germline loops: CDR1 MNHEY, CDR2 SMNVEV (reference sequence). The CDR3 extends over 15 amino acids. V dropped 5 bases and J dropped 8 bases, with 21 bases sitting between them. CDR3 sequence: CASSIAQGSRAGYTF. The DNA of the CDR3 is TGTGCCAGCAGTATCGCCCAGGGGTCCCGGGCCGGCTACACCTTC.

This chain uses TRBV29-1 with TRBJ1-1; 9 nucleotides align to TRBD1. CDR1 is SQVTM and CDR2 is ANQGSEA in the germline V gene. The CDR3 contains 13 residues. Germline trimming cut 6 bases from V and 5 bases from J; bases unmatched to any gene: 7. CDR3 nucleotide sequence: TGCAGCGTGGGGACAGGGAAGGGGACTGAAGCTTTCTTT. Its protein is CSVGTGKGTEAFF. Filled out from reference TRBV29-1 and TRBJ1-1, the complete variable domain reads SAVISQKPSRDICQRGTSLTIQCQVDSQVTMMFWYRQQPGQSLTLIATANQGSEATYESGFVIDKFPISRPNLTFSTLTVSNMSPEDSSIYLCSVGTGKGTEAFFGQGTRLTVV.

The rearrangement uses TRBV6-2 or TRBV6-3 and TRBJ2-3; 12 nucleotides line up with TRBD2. CDR3 size: 16 residues. J was trimmed by 4 bases and V by 2 bases; bases with no gene match: 4. CDR1 and CDR2 (germline): MNHEY, SVGEGT. CDR3 sequence (DNA): TGTGCCAGCAGTTACCATGCTAGCGGGAGGGCAGATACGCAGTATTTT. Protein sequence: CASSYHASGRADTQYF.

In its sample, this clone was seen a few times. The V gene is TRBV6-2 or TRBV6-3, the J gene TRBJ2-3; D possibly corresponds to TRBD1 (6 bases). Germline lookup yields CDR1 MNHEY and CDR2 SVGEGT. V lost 4 bases, J lost 7 bases, and 24 bases lay in between. The CDR3 length is 17 residues. The CDR3 coding sequence is TGTGCCAGCAGTTCCTCTACTTACAGGGCCCCCGTTAATACGCAGTATTTT. It yields the protein CASSSSTYRAPVNTQYF.

This chain joins TRBV28 and TRBJ2-3; 7 bases are shared with TRBD2. CDR1 MDHEN and CDR2 SYDVKM come from the germline V gene. V was clipped by 8 bases and J by 4 bases; unmatched bases: 12. This CDR3 comprises 15 residues. The CDR3 sequence: CASLTVTSVPDTQYF. The CDR3 DNA sequence: TGTGCCAGCCTTACAGTTACTAGCGTCCCAGATACGCAGTATTTT.

The V and J genes are TRBV5-1 and TRBJ1-6; the match to TRBD1 covers 9 bases. CDR3 length: 15 amino acids. V lost 0 bases to trimming and J lost 8 bases; unmatched junction nucleotides: 3. Germline V lookup: CDR1 SGHRS, CDR2 YFSETQ. The CDR3 sequence is CASSLGTGADSPLHF. CDR3 DNA: TGCGCCAGCAGCTTGGGGACAGGGGCGGATTCACCCCTCCACTTT.

The chain combines TRBV7-3 with TRBJ2-1; TRBD1 might be the D (6 bases). The germline V gene encodes CDR1 SGHTA and CDR2 FQGTGA. Trimming removed 1 base from V and 2 bases from J, with 18 bases in between. This CDR3 comprises 18 residues. CDR3 sequence (DNA): TGTGCCAGCAGCTTAAGGGGGCCGAGGTGGGCCACCTACAATGAGCAGTTCTTC. It is translated as CASSLRGPRWATYNEQFF.

The gene calls are TRBV28 and TRBJ2-7; 9 bases are a match to TRBD1. The CDR3 is 16 amino acids. Unmatched junction bases numbered 7, after V lost 3 bases and J lost 1 base. Germline CDR1 is MDHEN and CDR2 is SYDVKM. The CDR3 nucleotides read TGTGCCAGCAGTTTTTCTATGACAGGGGGGTCCTACGAGCAGTACTTC. It is translated as CASSFSMTGGSYEQYF. The full variable domain, completed using reference TRBV28 and TRBJ2-7, is DVKVTQSSRYLVKRTGEKVFLECVQDMDHENMFWYRQDPGLGLRLIYFSYDVKMKEKGDIPEGYSVSREKKERFSLILESASTNQTSMYLCASSFSMTGGSYEQYFGPGTRLTVT.

The chain uses TRBV14 and TRBJ1-3; D is ambiguous. This CDR3 spans 13 amino acids. V lost 0 bases to trimming and J lost 4 bases, with 4 bases between them. The germline V gene has CDR1 SGHDN and CDR2 FVKESK. The CDR3: CASSQDSGNTIYF. As DNA, the CDR3 is TGTGCCAGCAGCCAAGATTCGGGAAACACCATATATTTT. The full variable domain, with the rest looked up from reference TRBV14 and TRBJ1-3, is EAGVTQFPSHSVIEKGQTVTLRCDPISGHDNLYWYRRVMGKEIKFLLHFVKESKQDESGMPNNRFLAERTGGTYSTLKVQPAELEDSGVYFCASSQDSGNTIYFGEGSWLTVV.

This clone was seen only a few times. The chain couples TRBV2 to TRBJ1-1; TRBD1 agrees at 9 bases. Looked up from germline, CDR1 is SNHLY and CDR2 is FYNNEI. With V trimmed by 6 bases and J by 1 base, 9 bases remained unmatched. The CDR3 has 16 amino acids. The CDR3 here is CASRDRGRNSNTEAFF. As DNA, the CDR3 is TGTGCCAGCAGAGACAGGGGGAGAAATTCGAACACTGAAGCTTTCTTT.

The V gene is TRBV28, the J gene TRBJ2-6; TRBD1 matches at 7 bases. Germline loops: CDR1 MDHEN, CDR2 SYDVKM. CDR3 size: 17 residues. V was clipped by 8 bases and J by 0 bases; unmatched bases: 10. The CDR3 DNA reads as TGTGCCAGCGTAAGACAGGGTGTCACCTCTGGGGCCAACGTCCTGACTTTC. It yields the protein CASVRQGVTSGANVLTF.

V gene TRBV29-1 combines with J gene TRBJ2-1; 13 positions agree with TRBD2. The CDR3 is 18 residues long. Germline CDR1 reads SQVTM; CDR2 reads ANQGSEA. V was clipped by 4 bases and J by 0 bases; unmatched bases: 9. Here the CDR3 reads CSVASLAGGGSSYNEQFF. DNA for the CDR3: TGCAGCGTTGCTTCACTAGCGGGAGGGGGGAGCTCCTACAATGAGCAGTTCTTC.

V gene TRBV15 combines with J gene TRBJ2-7; a possible D gene is TRBD2 (6 bases). There are 16 residues in the CDR3. Germline assignment: CDR1 LNHNV and CDR2 YYDKDF (reference sequence). Trimming left V 5 bases short and J 0 bases short, with 17 bases between. Here the CDR3 reads CATSPRGGDDSYEQYF. Here the CDR3 DNA reads TGTGCCACCAGCCCCCGAGGCGGGGATGACTCCTACGAGCAGTACTTC.

The chain has TRBV7-3 and TRBJ2-3, with 12 bases matching TRBD2. V was clipped by 4 bases and J by 5 bases; unmatched bases: 7. Germline CDR1 SGHTA, CDR2 FQGTGA. The CDR3 covers 16 residues. CDR3 DNA: TGTGCCAGCAGCTCCCTAGCGGGAGGGCTGGGAGATACGCAGTATTTT. Encoded protein: CASSSLAGGLGDTQYF.

This rearrangement joins TRBV4-2 to TRBJ2-1, with a possible D match to TRBD1 (6 bases). The CDR3 is 16 amino acids. Trimming removed 2 bases at V and 0 bases at J, with 11 bases between. The germline V gene encodes CDR1 LGHNA and CDR2 YNFKEQ. In DNA, the CDR3 is TGTGCCAGCAGCCAACATCAGGGGAACTCCTACAATGAGCAGTTCTTC. It is translated as CASSQHQGNSYNEQFF.

The J gene is TRBJ2-4, the V gene TRBV7-2, with D possibly matching TRBD2 (7 bases). The CDR3 covers 15 residues. V dropped 2 bases and J dropped 1 base, with 9 bases sitting between them. The germline CDR1 and CDR2 sequences are SGHTA and FQGNSA. The CDR3 DNA follows: TGTGCCAGCAGCTTAAAGGGGGGGGCCAAAAACATTCAGTACTTC. Its translation is CASSLKGGAKNIQYF.

The rearrangement joins TRBV10-3 to TRBJ2-1; D might be TRBD2 (7 bases). V was cut by 3 bases and J by 8 bases, with 20 bases left in between. The CDR3 is made up of 16 amino acids. Germline loops: CDR1 ENHRY, CDR2 SYGVKD. The CDR3 region has the DNA TGTGCCATCAGTGAACAAGACCGAGGGGGGGCGGATGAGCAGTTCTTC. It translates to CAISEQDRGGADEQFF.